The source of this TCR beta chain is a study of identical twins. Study-wide points: Fewer insertions were carried by abundant cord blood beta clonotypes, but none was seen in memory repertoires. Some out-of-frame alpha sequences were shared by twins, and these showed excess low generation probability.

This clonotype was seen many times. Antigen: not known. With 0 bases removed from V and 2 bases from J, the gap between germline ends came to 6 bases. CDR1 and CDR2 (germline): DFQATT, SNEGSKA (reference sequence). The CDR3 sequence is 13 residues long. Only healthy Caucasians were enrolled as donors. TCRdb re-derived calls from the 5' RACE reads in MiXCR, one entry per CDR3 protein. The sample gives about 790,000 distinct CDR3 sequences, about 18% of which show up once; 13% is in the top ten. This sample also belongs to another study, concerning T cells expressing NK-cell markers. That report notes: Beta-chain profiling covered CD3+CD56+NKG2C+, CD3+CD56+NKG2C- and CD3+CD56-NKG2C+ sorted subsets.

Input material: PBMCs. The V and J genes are TRBV20-1 and TRBJ2-3; D remains unclear. This TCR was recovered from a woman aged 18-35 years in good health. The chain's CDR3 is CSARDSSTDTQYF. The CDR3 DNA follows: TGCAGTGCTAGAGATTCCTCCACAGATACGCAGTATTTT.